This TCR beta chain derives from a study of blood T cell repertoires in COVID-19. Study-level information: Donors in the United States, Italy and Spain gave samples during acute or convalescent COVID-19.

Sequenced by immunoSEQ multiplex PCR; TCRdb stores in-frame clones only, minus some. The repertoire holds approximately 260,000 clones, 86% seen once, with 3.6% in the top ten. V was clipped by 4 bases and J by 7 bases, with 11 bases between them. Per germline, CDR1 SGHRS and CDR2 YFSETQ. The CDR3 covers 12 residues. Specimen: peripheral blood. V and J are TRBV5-1 and TRBJ1-1, with a weak D call TRBD1 (6 bases). This clonotype originated in a man aged 18 to 29 with active or convalescent COVID-19. The CDR3 spells CASSPATGEAFF. DNA of the CDR3: TGCGCCAGCAGCCCTGCGACAGGTGAAGCTTTCTTT.